The present entry profiles one T cell receptor (beta chain) with its context. Antigen specificity is unknown. The trim removed 8 bases at V and 0 bases at J, leaving 8 bases unmatched. Germline assignment: CDR1 SNHLY and CDR2 FYNNEI. The length of the CDR3 is 18 residues. This sample is drawn from a study of identical twins. Study results and limitations: The study reached conclusions through statistical analysis that was cross-sectional, not following the same donors.

Via MiXCR, TCRdb re-called the 5' RACE reads, giving one row per CDR3 protein. Of fewer than 800,000 distinct CDR3 sequences listed, about 7.6% are singletons. These data also formed part of another study, on yellow fever vaccine responses in identical twins.

The sequenced material came from PBMCs. This chain connects TRBV2 to TRBJ2-1, with TRBD2 matching 15 bases. This receptor was obtained from a woman in her late teens or twenties in good health. This CDR3 is CASYPGLAGGTSYNEQFF. CDR3 coding DNA: TGTGCCAGCTATCCGGGACTAGCGGGAGGAACCTCCTACAATGAGCAGTTCTTC.